One T cell receptor (beta chain) is described in this entry. What this receptor recognizes is not known. Per-base qualities were not stored, and no clone one base away is much larger. The data derive from a study of B cell selection in AIRE deficiency (dated by TCRdb to about 2019). In terms of the full investigation: Researchers compared the TCRbeta repertoires of sorted blood CD4+ conventional T cells and regulatory T cells from AIRE-deficient patients with the corresponding repertoires from healthy controls. The TCR-sequenced cohort comprised about 5 AIRE-deficient APECED patients and about 5 healthy control donors. What the research found in general, with its limitations: Only TCRbeta chains were sequenced, and roughly 40% of the Treg sequences shared among healthy donors were also detected in healthy Tconv cells, possibly owing to differing TCRalpha chains. Approximately 30% of the Treg TCRbeta sequences shared among healthy donors turned up in patient Tconv cells, suggesting that Treg-biased clones are diverted into the Tconv compartment. Among under 4,500 shared Treg TCRbeta sequences, over 30% were found to be shared only among healthy donors and about 10% only among patients, suggesting that Treg selection is less efficient in the absence of AIRE. Shorter CDR3s were found in shared Treg sequences, reflecting a bias toward rearrangements containing few non-templated nucleotide insertions. In AIRE-deficient patients, Tconv and Treg cells had TCRBV gene usage, CDR3 length and TCR diversity comparable to those in healthy donors.

CD4+CD25hiCD127low/negative cells were sorted as the regulatory T cell population. The AIRE-deficient patients had APECED syndrome. Sorting of Tconv and Treg cells intended for TCRbeta sequencing was performed on a FACSAria flow cytometer. The sorted cells went into 5-ml round-bottom polystyrene tubes, and the dry cell pellets were then frozen at -80 degrees C until sequencing. The CDR3 starts with the cysteine, ends with the phenylalanine, and has 14 residues. The read is trimmed to its CDR3 DNA, 42 bases read in frame from base 1. Trimming removed 4 bases from V and 5 bases from J, leaving 15 bases between the germline ends. CDR1 and CDR2 are read off the germline V gene as SGHTA and FQGNSA. The immunoSEQ platform was used to sequence the TCRbeta chains. The study's processing was this. Pooled Treg repertoires yielded about 5.65x10^4 distinct TCRbeta sequences from patients and approximately 9.6x10^4 from healthy donors. Public Treg TCRbeta sequences were defined as those shared by two or more individuals and were then searched for in Tconv repertoires. Group differences were tested with Mann-Whitney U tests and Bonferroni-Dunn correction in GraphPad Prism 7.03. TCRdb re-hosts the immuneACCESS table, in-frame sequences only. Its copies lack some clones; in the studies checked, an unresolved V gene accounts for under half of them, and the cause for the rest is not known. That table furnishes V, J and clone size, whereas the DNA furnished D and trimming. The sample table shows about 14,000 clones, and roughly 91% are seen once. The leading ten clones occupy around 1% of the sample.

The receptor was isolated from a human donor with AIRE deficiency. The rearrangement combines TRBV7-2 with TRBJ2-7; the D gene cannot be named for sure. Sequencing was performed on Tregs sorted from PBMCs. The DNA is TGTGCCAGCAGCTCCGCCCCCTATCGGGACGAGCAGTACTTC. It encodes CASSSAPYRDEQYF.